The present TCR beta chain was sequenced within a study of CD8+CD57+ T cells in acquired aplastic anemia. About the study: Sorted cells (CD4+ and CD8+) yielded DNA amounts that averaged approximately 3.1 ug.

Researchers used genomic DNA as the template to profile TCR beta VDJ and CDR3. TCRdb analysed the reads with MiXCR anew, one entry per CDR3 protein. The table shows some 70,000 distinct CDR3 sequences, with approximately 51% occurring only once. In regard to this clonotype: Its antigen is not identified.

Findings of the study overall: Nearly 30 was the count of CD8+ CDR3 sequences that patients shared with controls. Controls and patients did not differ significantly in CD8+ Simpson's diversity.

Per the germline V gene, CDR1 is MGHRA and CDR2 is YSYEKL. The V and J ends lost 1 base and 0 bases respectively, with 10 bases between them. The CDR3 contains 15 residues. This rearrangement joins TRBV4-1 to TRBJ2-7; the D gene is possibly TRBD2 (5 bases). The sample was sorted CD4+, CD8+, or CD8+CD57+ T cells (not recorded which) from PBMCs. This sequence originates from a human donor in good health, serving as a control. The CDR3 region has the DNA TGCGCCAGCAGCCAAGGGGTTGGGAGCTCCTACGAGCAGTACTTC. Its translation is CASSQGVGSSYEQYF.